One and the same sample provided the 4 T cell receptor beta chains below, sequenced in a study of T cell responses to AZD1222 COVID-19 vaccine. Clones were read by immunoSEQ multiplex PCR, and TCRdb kept only the in-frame ones, dropping some. The sample has about 110,000 clones, about 90% seen once; the top ten hold roughly 6.9%. The sample here was peripheral blood, taken on day 0 of AZD1222 vaccination. Receptors originate from an adult in good health.

J is TRBJ2-1 and V is TRBV10-1, with TRBD2 matching over 10 bases. The CDR3 totals 16 residues. CDR1 WNHNN and CDR2 SYGVQD come from the germline V gene (reference sequence). The ends lost 0 bases at V and 9 bases at J; junction bases unmatched: 8. The DNA for the CDR3 is TGCGCCAGCAGTGAGTCAGTAAGCGGGAGGGTGGCTGAGCAGTTCTTC. Protein product: CASSESVSGRVAEQFF.

The rearrangement joins TRBV10-3 to TRBJ1-2; D gene unclear. The CDR3 loop spans 13 amino acids. Germline values: CDR1 ENHRY, CDR2 SYGVKD. Trimming took 7 bases from V and 2 from J, leaving 11 bases between them. In DNA, the CDR3 is TGTGCCATCAACGGGGTGCTAAACTATGGCTACACCTTC. This encodes CAINGVLNYGYTF.

In the case of this clone: The same CDR3 also results from other DNA sequences found in this sample. The chain carries TRBV18 and TRBJ2-3, with D unclear. The CDR3 spans 13 residues. Trimming cost V 3 bases and J 2 bases, with 6 bases left between them. Looked up from germline, CDR1 is KGHSH and CDR2 is LQKENI. This chain's CDR3 is CASSPPSTDTQYF. The CDR3 DNA reads as TGTGCCAGCTCACCTCCTTCCACAGATACGCAGTATTTT. The variable domain in full, with the rest retrieved from reference TRBV18 and TRBJ2-3, is NAGVMQNPRHLVRRRGQEARLRCSPMKGHSHVYWYRQLPEEGLKFMVYLQKENIIDESGMPKERFSAEFPKEGPSILRIQQVVRGDSAAYFCASSPPSTDTQYFGPGTRLTVL.

The gene calls are TRBV5-1 and TRBJ1-1; 7 bases fit TRBD1. This CDR3 has 16 amino acids. In germline, CDR1 is SGHRS, CDR2 YFSETQ. With V trimmed by 3 bases and J by 0 bases, 8 bases remained unmatched. CDR3 residues: CASSWLGGDMNTEAFF. CDR3 coding DNA: TGCGCCAGCAGCTGGCTAGGGGGCGATATGAACACTGAAGCTTTCTTT.